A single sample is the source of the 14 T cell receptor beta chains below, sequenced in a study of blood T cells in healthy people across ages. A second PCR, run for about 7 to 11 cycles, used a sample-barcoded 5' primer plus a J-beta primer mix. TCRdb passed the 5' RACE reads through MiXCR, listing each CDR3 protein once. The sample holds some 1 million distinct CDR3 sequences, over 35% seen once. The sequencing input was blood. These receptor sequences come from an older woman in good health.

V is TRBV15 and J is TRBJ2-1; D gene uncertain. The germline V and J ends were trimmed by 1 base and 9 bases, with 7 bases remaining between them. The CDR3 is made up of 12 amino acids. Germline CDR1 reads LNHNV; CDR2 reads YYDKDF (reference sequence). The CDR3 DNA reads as TGTGCCACCAGCAGAGTTAGGAGTGAGCAGTTCTTC. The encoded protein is CATSRVRSEQFF.

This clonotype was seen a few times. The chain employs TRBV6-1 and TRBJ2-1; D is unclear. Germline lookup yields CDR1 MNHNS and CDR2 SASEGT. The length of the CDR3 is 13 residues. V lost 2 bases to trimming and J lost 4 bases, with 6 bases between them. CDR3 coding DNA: TGTGCCAGCAGTGAAAACTGGTACAATGAGCAGTTCTTC. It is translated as CASSENWYNEQFF.

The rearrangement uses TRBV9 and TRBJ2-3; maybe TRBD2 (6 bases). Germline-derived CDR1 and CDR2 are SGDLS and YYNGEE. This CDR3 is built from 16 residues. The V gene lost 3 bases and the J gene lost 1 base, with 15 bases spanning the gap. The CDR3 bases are TGTGCCAGCAGCGGCGGAGGGAGAGGGGGCACAGATACGCAGTATTTT. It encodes CASSGGGRGGTDTQYF.

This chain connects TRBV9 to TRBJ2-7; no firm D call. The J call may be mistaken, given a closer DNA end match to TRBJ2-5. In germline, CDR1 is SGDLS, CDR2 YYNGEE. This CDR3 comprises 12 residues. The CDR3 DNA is TGTGCCAGCAGCGGTTTCCCGGAGACCCAGTACTTC. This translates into CASSGFPETQYF.

The CDR3 nucleotides read TGTGCCACCAGGACTAGCGGGAGACCCTACGAGCAGTACTTC. Amino acid sequence: CATRTSGRPYEQYF. J is TRBJ2-7 and V is TRBV15, with 12 positions matching TRBD2. This CDR3 spans 14 amino acids. V lost 6 bases, J lost 2 bases, and 2 bases stayed unmatched. Germline CDR1 LNHNV, CDR2 YYDKDF (reference sequence).

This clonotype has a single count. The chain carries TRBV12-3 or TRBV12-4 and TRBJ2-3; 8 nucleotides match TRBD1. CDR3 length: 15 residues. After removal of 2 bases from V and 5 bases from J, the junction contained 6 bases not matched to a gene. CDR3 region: CASSLIAGGVDTQYF. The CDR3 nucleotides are TGTGCCAGCAGTTTAATCGCAGGGGGCGTAGATACGCAGTATTTT.

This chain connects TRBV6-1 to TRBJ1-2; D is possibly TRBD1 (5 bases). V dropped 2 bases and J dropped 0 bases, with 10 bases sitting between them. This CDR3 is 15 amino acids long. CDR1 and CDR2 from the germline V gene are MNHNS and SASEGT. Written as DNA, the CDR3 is TGTGCCAGCAGTGAATTCGGGGGAGCTAACTATGGCTACACCTTC. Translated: CASSEFGGANYGYTF.

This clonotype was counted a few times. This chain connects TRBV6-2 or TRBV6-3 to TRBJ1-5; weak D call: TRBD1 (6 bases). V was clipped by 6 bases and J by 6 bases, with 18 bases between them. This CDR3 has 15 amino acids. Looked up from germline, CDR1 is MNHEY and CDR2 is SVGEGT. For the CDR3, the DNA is TGTGCCAGCAGACCTCTGGGGGGGGGCGGTCAGCCCCAGCATTTT. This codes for CASRPLGGGGQPQHF.

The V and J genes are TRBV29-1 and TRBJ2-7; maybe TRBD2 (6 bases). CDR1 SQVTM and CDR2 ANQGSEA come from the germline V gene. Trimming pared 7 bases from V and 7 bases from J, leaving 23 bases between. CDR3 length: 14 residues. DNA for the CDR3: TGCAGCGCCCACCGGGACTTGACCCAAAATGAGCAGTACTTC. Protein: CSAHRDLTQNEQYF.

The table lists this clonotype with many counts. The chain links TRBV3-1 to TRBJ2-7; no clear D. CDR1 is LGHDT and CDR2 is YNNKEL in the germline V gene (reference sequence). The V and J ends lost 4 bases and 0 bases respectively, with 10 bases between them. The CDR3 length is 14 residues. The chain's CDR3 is CASSLTSPSYEQYF. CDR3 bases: TGTGCCAGCAGCCTAACTTCACCCTCCTACGAGCAGTACTTC.

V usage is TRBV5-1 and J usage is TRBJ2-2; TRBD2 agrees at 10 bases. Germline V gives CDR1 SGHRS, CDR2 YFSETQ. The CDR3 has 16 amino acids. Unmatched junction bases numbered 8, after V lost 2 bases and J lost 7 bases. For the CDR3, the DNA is TGCGCCAGCAGCTTTGCTAGCGGGAGTGATGACGGGGAGCTGTTTTTT. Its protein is CASSFASGSDDGELFF.

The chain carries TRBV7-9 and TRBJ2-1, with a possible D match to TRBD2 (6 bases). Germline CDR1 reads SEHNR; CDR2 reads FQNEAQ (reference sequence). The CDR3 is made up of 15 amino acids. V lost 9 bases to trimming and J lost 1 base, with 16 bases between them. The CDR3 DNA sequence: TGTGCCAGTACCGGCGGGATCGGATCCTACAATGAGCAGTTCTTC. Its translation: CASTGGIGSYNEQFF. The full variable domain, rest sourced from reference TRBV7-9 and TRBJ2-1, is DTGVSQNPRHKITKRGQNVTFRCDPISEHNRLYWYRQTLGQGPEFLTYFQNEAQLEKSRLLSDRFSAERPKGSFSTLEIQRTEQGDSAMYLCASTGGIGSYNEQFFGPGTRLTVL.

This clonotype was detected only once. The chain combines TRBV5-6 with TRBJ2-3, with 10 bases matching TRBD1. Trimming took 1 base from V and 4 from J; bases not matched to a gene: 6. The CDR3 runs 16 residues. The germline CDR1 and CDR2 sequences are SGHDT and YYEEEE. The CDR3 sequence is CASSLIGTGVADTQYF. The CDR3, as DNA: TGTGCCAGCAGCTTGATTGGGACAGGGGTTGCAGATACGCAGTATTTT. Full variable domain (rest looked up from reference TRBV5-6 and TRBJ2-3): DAGVTQSPTHLIKTRGQQVTLRCSPKSGHDTVSWYQQALGQGPQFIFQYYEEEERQRGNFPDRFSGHQFPNYSSELNVNALLLGDSALYLCASSLIGTGVADTQYFGPGTRLTVL.

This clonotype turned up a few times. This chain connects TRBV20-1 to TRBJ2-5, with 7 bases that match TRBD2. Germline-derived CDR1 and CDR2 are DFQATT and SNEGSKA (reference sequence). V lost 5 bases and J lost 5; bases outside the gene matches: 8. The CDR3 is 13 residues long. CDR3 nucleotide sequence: TGCAGTGCTCTAGGGGCGGGAGATGAGACCCAGTACTTC. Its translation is CSALGAGDETQYF.